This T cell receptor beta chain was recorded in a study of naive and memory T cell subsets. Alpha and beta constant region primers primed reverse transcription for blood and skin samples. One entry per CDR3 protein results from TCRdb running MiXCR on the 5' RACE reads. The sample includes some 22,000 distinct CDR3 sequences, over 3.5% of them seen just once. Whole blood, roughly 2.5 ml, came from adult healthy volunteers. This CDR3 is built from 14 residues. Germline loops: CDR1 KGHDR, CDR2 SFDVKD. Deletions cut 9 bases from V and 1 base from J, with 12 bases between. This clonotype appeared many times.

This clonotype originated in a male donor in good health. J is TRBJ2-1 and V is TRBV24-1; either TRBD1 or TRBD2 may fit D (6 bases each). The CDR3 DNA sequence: TGTGCCACCGCCCGAGGGGGGTCCTACAATGAGCAGTTCTTC. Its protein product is CATARGGSYNEQFF.